Following are 15 T cell receptor beta chains from one sample sequenced in a study of T cell changes during pregnancy in multiple sclerosis. Produced via immunoSEQ multiplex PCR; TCRdb's table is partial and in-frame only. The profile shows more than 45,000 clones, 92% of them singletons. This material consisted of CD4+ T cells from peripheral blood mononuclear cells, taken in the second trimester of pregnancy. The receptor set was obtained from a female donor in good health, enrolled as a control in a pregnancy study.

This chain links TRBV11-1 with TRBJ1-2, with D possibly matching TRBD1 (6 bases). Trimming removed 5 bases from V and 8 bases from J, with 15 bases in between. CDR1 is SGHAT and CDR2 is FQDESV in the germline V gene (reference sequence). The CDR3 loop spans 13 amino acids. CDR3 nucleotide sequence: TGTGCCAGCAGCCTCGGGACATCTGAGGGCTACACCTTC. Translated, it gives CASSLGTSEGYTF.

The chain employs TRBV4-2 and TRBJ2-7, with TRBD1 as a possible D gene (6 bases). V lost 0 bases and J lost 3, with 12 bases in between. Per germline, CDR1 LGHNA and CDR2 YNFKEQ. The CDR3 is made up of 15 amino acids. Here the CDR3 DNA reads TGTGCCAGCAGCCAAGAGGCAGGGGCGGTCTACGAGCAGTACTTC. This translates into CASSQEAGAVYEQYF.

This clone was found once. The chain employs TRBV7-9 and TRBJ2-7; TRBD2 aligns across 10 bases. Germline CDR1 SEHNR, CDR2 FQNEAQ (reference sequence). V shed 0 bases, J shed 1 base, and the junction held 3 bases outside the gene matches. CDR3 length: 16 residues. The chain's CDR3 is CASSLAELAGSYEQYF. The CDR3 DNA is TGTGCCAGCAGCTTAGCGGAACTAGCGGGATCCTACGAGCAGTACTTC. Drawing the rest from reference TRBV7-9 and TRBJ2-7, the complete variable domain is DTGVSQNPRHKITKRGQNVTFRCDPISEHNRLYWYRQTLGQGPEFLTYFQNEAQLEKSRLLSDRFSAERPKGSFSTLEIQRTEQGDSAMYLCASSLAELAGSYEQYFGPGTRLTVT.

The V and J genes are TRBV5-6 and TRBJ2-1; weak D call: TRBD2 (5 bases). Trimming took 0 bases from V and 9 from J, leaving 19 bases between them. Germline CDR1 is SGHDT and CDR2 is YYEEEE. The CDR3 loop spans 16 amino acids. This chain's CDR3 is CASSLGPLGGSVEQFF. The CDR3 nucleotides are TGTGCCAGCAGCTTGGGGCCTCTAGGAGGTAGCGTTGAGCAGTTCTTC.

V usage is TRBV4-1 and J usage is TRBJ2-7; D is possibly TRBD2 (6 bases). The ends were cut back, 0 bases at V and 2 bases at J, with 11 bases in the middle. Germline loops: CDR1 MGHRA, CDR2 YSYEKL. This CDR3 contains 15 residues. CDR3 sequence: CASSQDGGGTYEQYF. The DNA for the CDR3 is TGCGCCAGCAGCCAAGATGGCGGAGGGACCTACGAGCAGTACTTC.

The chain is built from TRBV7-2 and TRBJ2-2; 9 nucleotides match TRBD1. The CDR3 has 15 residues. V gave up 3 bases and J gave up 3 bases; unmatched junction bases: 2. Germline V gene data show CDR1 as SGHTA and CDR2 as FQGNSA. The CDR3 nucleotides are TGTGCCAGCAGCTTGGGACAGGGCCACACCGGGGAGCTGTTTTTT. This translates into CASSLGQGHTGELFF.

This chain's CDR3 is CASSPGQSSGNTIYF. The DNA of the CDR3 is TGTGCCAGCAGCCCGGGACAGAGCTCTGGAAACACCATATATTTT. The gene calls are TRBV11-3 and TRBJ1-3; TRBD1 matches at 7 bases. V gave up 5 bases and J gave up 0 bases; unmatched junction bases: 4. The CDR3 covers 15 residues. Germline V gene lookup returns CDR1 SGHNT and CDR2 YENEEA.

The gene calls are TRBV13 and TRBJ2-1; 11 bases are shared with TRBD2. V trimming: 4 bases; J trimming: 1 base; junction bases outside the gene matches: 3. The germline CDR1 and CDR2 sequences are PRHDT and FYEKMQ (reference sequence). This CDR3 is built from 16 residues. CDR3 DNA sequence: TGTGCCAGCAGCTCGGGACTAGCGGAGTCCTACAATGAGCAGTTCTTC. It is translated as CASSSGLAESYNEQFF.

The chain joins TRBV4-2 to TRBJ2-5; D is perhaps TRBD1 (6 bases). The CDR3 has 15 amino acids. Germline V gives CDR1 LGHNA, CDR2 YNFKEQ. Trimming took off 1 base at V and 1 base at J, with 10 bases between the two ends. CDR3 amino acids: CASSQAWGLQETQYF. The CDR3 region has the DNA TGTGCCAGCAGCCAAGCTTGGGGGCTCCAAGAGACCCAGTACTTC.

The rearrangement joins TRBV15 to TRBJ2-5, with 11 bases fitting TRBD2. This CDR3 has 15 amino acids. Losses at the gene ends were 0 bases for V and 5 bases for J; bases not matched to a gene: 2. Germline V lookup: CDR1 LNHNV, CDR2 YYDKDF (reference sequence). CDR3 nucleotide sequence: TGTGCCACCAGCAGAGATACTAGCGGGAGCGAGACCCAGTACTTC. Amino acids: CATSRDTSGSETQYF.

The chain recombines TRBV10-2 with TRBJ1-5; D not certain. Germline-derived CDR1 and CDR2 are WSHSY and SAAADI. Trimming left V 2 bases short and J 9 bases short, with 8 bases between. CDR3 length equals 12 residues. The CDR3: CASSEGVGPQHF. The CDR3 nucleotides are TGCGCCAGCAGTGAGGGAGTGGGGCCCCAGCATTTT.

The chain employs TRBV12-5 and TRBJ2-3, with 8 nucleotides matching TRBD2. This CDR3 comprises 15 residues. In germline, CDR1 is LGHNT, CDR2 FRNRAP. With 6 bases clipped from V and 2 bases from J, the junction kept 7 bases outside the gene matches. The CDR3 DNA sequence: TGTGCTAGTGGGATCGGGACTAGTCCCACAGATACGCAGTATTTT. It is translated as CASGIGTSPTDTQYF.

The CDR3 region is CASSLLAEDQETQYF. CDR3 nucleotides: TGTGCCAGCAGTTTACTAGCGGAGGACCAAGAGACCCAGTACTTC. This chain links TRBV13 with TRBJ2-5, with TRBD2 identical over 8 bases. V was clipped by 6 bases and J by 0 bases; unmatched bases: 6. Germline-derived CDR1 and CDR2 are PRHDT and FYEKMQ (reference sequence). The CDR3 covers 15 residues.

V is TRBV5-1 and J is TRBJ2-3; 15 positions match TRBD2. The V gene's germline CDR1 is SGHRS and CDR2 YFSETQ. Trimming took 0 bases from V and 2 from J; bases not matched to a gene: 4. CDR3 length equals 18 residues. The CDR3 region has the DNA TGCGCCAGCAGCTTGGCCCGGACTAGCGGGGGGGCCACAGATACGCAGTATTTT. It codes for CASSLARTSGGATDTQYF.

This chain links TRBV28 with TRBJ2-7, with 9 bases aligning to TRBD2. The germline gives CDR1 MDHEN, CDR2 SYDVKM. The junction had 8 bases not matched to a gene; V was cut back by 5 bases and J by 6 bases. The CDR3 is 14 amino acids. CDR3 region: CASSRGRAKGEQYF. In nucleotides, the CDR3 is TGTGCCAGCAGTCGCGGGAGGGCCAAGGGCGAGCAGTACTTC.